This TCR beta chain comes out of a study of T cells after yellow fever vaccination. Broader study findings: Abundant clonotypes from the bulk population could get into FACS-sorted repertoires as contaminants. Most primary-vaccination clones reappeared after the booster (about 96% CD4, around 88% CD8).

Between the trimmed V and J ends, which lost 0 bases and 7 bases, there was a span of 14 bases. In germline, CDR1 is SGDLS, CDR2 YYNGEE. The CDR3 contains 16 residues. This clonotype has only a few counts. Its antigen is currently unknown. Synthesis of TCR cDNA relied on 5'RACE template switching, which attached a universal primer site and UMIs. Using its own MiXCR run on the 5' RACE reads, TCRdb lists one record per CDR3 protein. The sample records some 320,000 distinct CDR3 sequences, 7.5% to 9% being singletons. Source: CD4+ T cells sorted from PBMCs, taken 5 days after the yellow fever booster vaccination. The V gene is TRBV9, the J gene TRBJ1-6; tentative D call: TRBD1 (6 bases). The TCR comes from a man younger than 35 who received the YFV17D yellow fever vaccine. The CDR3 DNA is TGTGCCAGCAGCGTAGAAAGGACAGCGGGGAATTCACCCCTCCACTTT. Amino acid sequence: CASSVERTAGNSPLHF.